A single sample gave rise to the 10 T cell receptor beta chains below, sequenced in a study of blood T cell repertoires in COVID-19. Clones were read by immunoSEQ multiplex PCR, and TCRdb kept only the in-frame ones, dropping some. The sample lists 65,000 to 85,000 clones, approximately 90% occurring once. Material: peripheral blood. These TCRs come from a human donor in a cohort sampled during active COVID-19.

The chain is built from TRBV10-3 and TRBJ1-1; maybe TRBD1 (5 bases). CDR1 is ENHRY, CDR2 SYGVKD, per germline. The V end lost 0 bases, the J end lost 4 bases, and 9 bases lay between the germline ends. This CDR3 is 14 amino acids long. CDR3 bases: TGTGCCATCAGTGAGTCCTCAGGGCCCACTGAAGCTTTCTTT. It yields the protein CAISESSGPTEAFF.

The chain links TRBV6-5 to TRBJ1-3; 9 nucleotides align to TRBD1. After removal of 2 bases from V and 2 bases from J, the junction contained 4 bases not matched to a gene. The CDR3 spans 16 residues. CDR1 and CDR2 from the germline V gene are MNHEY and SVGAGI. CDR3 loop: CASSYGTGGAGNTIYF. CDR3 in DNA: TGTGCCAGCAGTTACGGAACAGGGGGCGCTGGAAACACCATATATTTT.

The chain joins TRBV6-5 to TRBJ2-2, with TRBD2 as a possible D gene (5 bases). Germline V CDR1 and CDR2: MNHEY, SVGAGI. This CDR3 has 14 residues. Trimming left V 3 bases short and J 3 bases short, with 8 bases between. The CDR3 region has the DNA TGTGCCAGCAGTTATGGGCGGGACACCGGGGAGCTGTTTTTT. It yields the protein CASSYGRDTGELFF.

V gene TRBV5-5 combines with J gene TRBJ1-1; no reliable D call. This CDR3 comprises 12 residues. Trimming stripped 0 bases from V and 7 bases from J, with 7 bases between. Per the germline V gene, CDR1 is SGHKS and CDR2 is YYEKEE (reference sequence). CDR3 in DNA: TGTGCCAGCAGCTTGGCGACACTTGAAGCTTTCTTT. Translated: CASSLATLEAFF.

The V and J genes are TRBV27 and TRBJ2-3; a weak D match, TRBD2 (6 bases). CDR3 length: 16 amino acids. From germline, CDR1 is MNHEY and CDR2 SMNVEV (reference sequence). V lost 0 bases to trimming and J lost 4 bases, with 14 bases between them. The CDR3 sequence is CASSLSWASAPDTQYF. The DNA of the CDR3 is TGTGCCAGCAGTTTATCTTGGGCTAGCGCCCCAGATACGCAGTATTTT.

V usage is TRBV5-6 and J usage is TRBJ1-2, with 8 bases fitting TRBD1. This CDR3 has 14 residues. V lost 0 bases and J lost 2; bases outside the gene matches: 0. Germline V gene sequence: CDR1 SGHDT, CDR2 YYEEEE. CDR3 in DNA: TGTGCCAGCAGCTTGGGACAGGGGAACTATGGCTACACCTTC. Its translation is CASSLGQGNYGYTF.

This sequence joins TRBV9 and TRBJ1-5, with 7 bases aligning to TRBD1. The CDR3 contains 15 residues. Germline assignment: CDR1 SGDLS and CDR2 YYNGEE. The V gene end was trimmed by 2 bases and the J gene end by 2 bases; junction bases not matched to a gene: 4. In DNA, the CDR3 is TGTGCCAGCAGCGTTGGGACAGAGGGCAATCAGCCCCAGCATTTT. Translating it yields CASSVGTEGNQPQHF.

J is TRBJ2-1 and V is TRBV6-5; 7 bases are shared with TRBD1. CDR1 and CDR2 from the germline V gene are MNHEY and SVGAGI. Trimming cost V 6 bases and J 5 bases; bases outside gene matches: 7. This CDR3 spans 14 amino acids. CDR3 in amino acids: CASRRDSYNNEQFF. The CDR3 coding sequence is TGTGCCAGCAGGAGGGACAGCTATAACAATGAGCAGTTCTTC.

The rearrangement joins TRBV7-2 to TRBJ2-5; D is unclear. Germline V CDR1 and CDR2: SGHTA, FQGNSA. The CDR3 is 12 residues long. Deletions cut 0 bases from V and 7 bases from J, with 6 bases between. The CDR3 sequence is CASSLASVTQYF. The CDR3 nucleotides read TGTGCCAGCAGCTTAGCGTCAGTGACCCAGTACTTC.

The chain's CDR3 is CASSQDLAGGVIETQYF. The CDR3 region has the DNA TGTGCCAGCAGCCAAGATCTCGCGGGGGGGGTAATCGAGACCCAGTACTTC. This rearrangement joins TRBV4-2 to TRBJ2-5; 9 nucleotides align to TRBD2. Germline CDR1 LGHNA, CDR2 YNFKEQ. The V segment lost 0 bases and the J segment 5 bases; nucleotides outside the gene matches: 10. The CDR3 runs to 17 residues.